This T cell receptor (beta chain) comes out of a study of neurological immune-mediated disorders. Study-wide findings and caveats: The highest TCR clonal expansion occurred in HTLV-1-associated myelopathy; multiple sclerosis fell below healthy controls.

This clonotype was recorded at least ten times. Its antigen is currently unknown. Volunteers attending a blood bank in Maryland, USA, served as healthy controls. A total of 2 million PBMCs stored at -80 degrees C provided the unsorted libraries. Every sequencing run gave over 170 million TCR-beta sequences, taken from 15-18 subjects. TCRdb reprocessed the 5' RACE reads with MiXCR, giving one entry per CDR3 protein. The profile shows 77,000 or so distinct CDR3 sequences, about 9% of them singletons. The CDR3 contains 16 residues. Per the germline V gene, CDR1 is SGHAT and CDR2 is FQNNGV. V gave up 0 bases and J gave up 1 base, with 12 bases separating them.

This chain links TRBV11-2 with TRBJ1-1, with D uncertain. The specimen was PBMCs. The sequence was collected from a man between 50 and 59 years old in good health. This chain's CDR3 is CASSLEFGSRNTEAFF. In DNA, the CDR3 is TGTGCCAGCAGCTTAGAGTTTGGAAGTAGGAACACTGAAGCTTTCTTT.